A selection of T cell receptor beta chains follows, all from one sample in a study of CD8 T cells in ankylosing spondylitis. TCRdb re-called the 5' RACE reads with MiXCR, one entry per CDR3 protein. The sample gives some 140,000 distinct CDR3 sequences, roughly an eighth of which show up once; less than 5% is in the top ten. Sample: blood, either unsorted or a sorted T cell fraction (not recorded which). The receptors were sampled from a female donor with ankylosing spondylitis or in good health (not recorded which). The CDR3 runs from the conserved cysteine through the conserved F or W. The order of the fields is V gene, J gene, clone size, D gene, CDR3 DNA, CDR3 protein. A D gene is named only where the DNA matches it firmly. Clone size is given as once, few or many counts, or a class when the clone is expanded.

v_call: TRBV14; j_call: TRBJ2-2; clone_size: many; d_call: NA; cdr3_nt: TGTGCCAGCAGCCAAGTGGTCGGGAACACCGGGGAGCTGTTTTTT; cdr3_aa: CASSQVVGNTGELFF
v_call: TRBV9; j_call: TRBJ2-7; clone_size: once; d_call: TRBD2; cdr3_nt: TGCGCCAGCAGTGAGCTAGGGGTAGCGGGAGACTACGAGCAGTACTTC; cdr3_aa: CASSELGVAGDYEQYF
v_call: TRBV20-1; j_call: TRBJ2-3; clone_size: many; d_call: TRBD2; cdr3_nt: TGCAGTGCTAGCCCGTGGACTAGCGGGCGTACTAGCACAGATACGCAGTATTTT; cdr3_aa: CSASPWTSGRTSTDTQYF
v_call: TRBV4-1; j_call: TRBJ2-3; clone_size: many; d_call: NA; cdr3_nt: TGCGCCAGCAGCCAAGGGGCAGGAACAGATACGCAGTATTTT; cdr3_aa: CASSQGAGTDTQYF
v_call: TRBV7-2; j_call: TRBJ2-7; clone_size: few; d_call: NA; cdr3_nt: TGTGCCAGCAGCTTTAGTCGGGACTCCCTCTACGAGCAGTACTTC; cdr3_aa: CASSFSRDSLYEQYF
v_call: TRBV19; j_call: TRBJ1-1; clone_size: many; d_call: NA; cdr3_nt: TGTGCCAGTAGCTACGGACAGTACACTGAAGCTTTCTTT; cdr3_aa: CASSYGQYTEAFF
v_call: TRBV7-2; j_call: TRBJ1-2; clone_size: many; d_call: TRBD1; cdr3_nt: TGTGCCAGCAGCTTAGCGGGGGGGACAGCTAACTATGGCTACACCTTC; cdr3_aa: CASSLAGGTANYGYTF
v_call: TRBV5-1; j_call: TRBJ2-3; clone_size: many; d_call: TRBD2; cdr3_nt: TGCGCCAGCAGCCCCGGACTAGCGGGAGGTACTAGCACAGATACGCAGTATTTT; cdr3_aa: CASSPGLAGGTSTDTQYF
v_call: TRBV20-1; j_call: TRBJ2-7; clone_size: many; d_call: NA; cdr3_nt: TGCAGTGCTAGAGACCCTCTGGTTAGCGTCTACGAGCAGTACTTC; cdr3_aa: CSARDPLVSVYEQYF
v_call: TRBV30; j_call: TRBJ1-4; clone_size: many; d_call: TRBD1; cdr3_nt: TGTGCCTGGAGTGCGGACAGGGAACCTCTGTTTTTT; cdr3_aa: CAWSADREPLFF
v_call: TRBV27; j_call: TRBJ2-2; clone_size: many; d_call: NA; cdr3_nt: TGTGCCAGCAAGTCGGCGGGCCGGGTCACCGGGGAGCTGTTTTTT; cdr3_aa: CASKSAGRVTGELFF
v_call: TRBV5-5; j_call: TRBJ1-5; clone_size: many; d_call: TRBD1; cdr3_nt: TGTGCCAGCAGCACCGGACAGGGTCGTAGCAATCAGCCCCAGCATTTT; cdr3_aa: CASSTGQGRSNQPQHF
v_call: TRBV7-9; j_call: TRBJ2-2; clone_size: many; d_call: NA; cdr3_nt: TGTGCCAGCAGCTTAGCAGCGAACACCGGGGAGCTGTTTTTT; cdr3_aa: CASSLAANTGELFF
v_call: TRBV11-2; j_call: TRBJ1-5; clone_size: few; d_call: NA; cdr3_nt: TGTGCCAGCAGCCTAGGGGGGAACCCCAATCAGCCCCAGCATTTT; cdr3_aa: CASSLGGNPNQPQHF
v_call: TRBV11-2; j_call: TRBJ2-1; clone_size: many; d_call: NA; cdr3_nt: TGTGCCAGCAGCCCGGAGGGGGGGAGCTCCTACAATGAGCAGTTCTTC; cdr3_aa: CASSPEGGSSYNEQFF